The T cell receptor (beta chain) described here comes from a study of Graves' ophthalmopathy and Graves' hyperthyroidism. Study-wide background: Before any treatment was given, at initial diagnosis, peripheral blood was collected.

Amplification targeted the TCR beta CDR3 regions, with RNA transcripts as the source material. Investigators did first-round RT-PCR with HTBI primers, then second-round multiplex PCR. TCRdb recomputed calls from the multiplex PCR reads with MiXCR, one row per CDR3 protein. The sample lists hundreds of thousands of distinct CDR3 sequences, under 25% occurring once. Findings and caveats of the study: A majority of expanded thyroid clonotypes exceeding 0.001 frequency were likewise present in blood.

This CDR3 region has 14 residues. CDR1 is SQVTM and CDR2 is ANQGSEA in the germline V gene. Trimming took off 1 base at V and 3 bases at J, with 12 bases between the two ends. Many counts were recorded for this clonotype. The target antigen is unknown. Patients were diagnosed from clinical symptoms, serum thyroxine, TRAb, thyroid ultrasound and orbital computed tomography. The receptor was isolated from a woman between 18 and 29 years old with stable Graves' hyperthyroidism. Sequencing input: peripheral blood. This chain joins TRBV29-1 and TRBJ1-1, with TRBD1 as a possible D gene (5 bases). The CDR3 DNA reads as TGCAGCGTTGAAGTCAGGGCGGGGTACACTGAAGCTTTCTTT. This translates into CSVEVRAGYTEAFF. Full variable domain (outside the CDR3, taken from reference TRBV29-1 and TRBJ1-1): SAVISQKPSRDICQRGTSLTIQCQVDSQVTMMFWYRQQPGQSLTLIATANQGSEATYESGFVIDKFPISRPNLTFSTLTVSNMSPEDSSIYLCSVEVRAGYTEAFFGQGTRLTVV.